This T cell receptor (beta chain) was captured in a study of CD8 T cells in ankylosing spondylitis. General study findings and limits: As reported, disease-linked clones showed significant enrichment in matched ankylosing spondylitis synovial fluid. A CD8+ phenotype characterized the disease-linked clones, which were relatively rare in peripheral blood. A motif in TCR beta, a set of under 10 highly homologous variants, appeared characteristic of ankylosing spondylitis blood.

The authors made TCR beta libraries by quantitative 5'-RACE with molecular barcodes. TCRdb redid the calling of the 5' RACE reads with MiXCR, one entry per CDR3 protein. Of 150,000 to 200,000 distinct CDR3 sequences in the sample, roughly 11% were seen once. Note on this clonotype: Its target is unknown.

Germline trimming cut 4 bases from V and 7 bases from J; bases unmatched to any gene: 10. Germline V gene sequence: CDR1 SQVTM, CDR2 ANQGSEA. CDR3 length equals 15 residues. This sequence joins TRBV29-1 and TRBJ2-1, with 10 bases that match TRBD1. This receptor was obtained from a male donor with ankylosing spondylitis or in good health (not recorded which). Material for sequencing was blood, either unsorted or a sorted T cell fraction (not recorded which). The CDR3 spells CSVGGTGVGRNEQFF. The DNA of the CDR3 is TGCAGCGTTGGAGGGACAGGGGTCGGTCGGAATGAGCAGTTCTTC.